This T cell receptor beta chain was captured in a study of PD-1 blockade in classical Hodgkin lymphoma. Broader study findings: By cycle point C4D1, TCR diversity had risen significantly in CD4+ cells (but not CD8+ cells). Patients who responded completely had about the same baseline diversity as newly diagnosed patients. Patients excluded were those beginning nivolumab under 1 year after ASCT.

CDR3 size: 16 residues. The V end lost 0 bases, the J end lost 2 bases, and 11 bases lay between the germline ends. The germline V gene encodes CDR1 SGHRS and CDR2 YFSETQ. The repertoire was sequenced with immunoSEQ multiplex PCR; TCRdb's copy has only in-frame clones and lacks some. The data show about 97,000 clones, over 80% seen once. On this clone: Its target is not known.

After autologous stem cell transplantation all patients relapsed, and prior brentuximab vedotin exposure differed between cohorts. The receptor comes from a human donor with classical Hodgkin lymphoma. The gene calls are TRBV5-1 and TRBJ2-2; weak D call: TRBD2 (6 bases). The source material was peripheral blood mononuclear cells (PBMCs), sampled at baseline. As DNA, the CDR3 is TGCGCCAGCAGCTTGGAAGTTAGCGGAAACACCGGGGAGCTGTTTTTT. This encodes CASSLEVSGNTGELFF.